Reported below is one T cell receptor beta chain. The data belong to a study of blood T cell repertoires in COVID-19. Study at large: Researchers got acute and convalescent COVID-19 samples from the United States, Italy and Spain. T cells, B-cell-depleted T cells, or PBMCs provided the cDNA or gDNA that served as material.

Original methodology: Estimated nucleated cell counts came from reference gene primer amplification. Clones were sequenced by immunoSEQ multiplex PCR, and TCRdb holds only the in-frame ones, with some missing. From that table come the V and J calls and clone size; the DNA was used to work out D and trimming. Of some 260,000 clones listed, 70% to 85% are singletons. CDR3 length: 16 residues. With 6 bases clipped from V and 4 bases from J, the junction kept 10 bases outside the gene matches. The germline gives CDR1 KGHDR, CDR2 SFDVKD. This receptor was obtained from a man older than 75 with acute or convalescent COVID-19. The rearrangement joins TRBV24-1 to TRBJ2-7; 11 bases align to TRBD1. Material: peripheral blood. The CDR3 DNA sequence: TGTGCCACCAGTTCAAAGCGGGACAGGGGGTTTTACGAGCAGTACTTC. Its translation: CATSSKRDRGFYEQYF.